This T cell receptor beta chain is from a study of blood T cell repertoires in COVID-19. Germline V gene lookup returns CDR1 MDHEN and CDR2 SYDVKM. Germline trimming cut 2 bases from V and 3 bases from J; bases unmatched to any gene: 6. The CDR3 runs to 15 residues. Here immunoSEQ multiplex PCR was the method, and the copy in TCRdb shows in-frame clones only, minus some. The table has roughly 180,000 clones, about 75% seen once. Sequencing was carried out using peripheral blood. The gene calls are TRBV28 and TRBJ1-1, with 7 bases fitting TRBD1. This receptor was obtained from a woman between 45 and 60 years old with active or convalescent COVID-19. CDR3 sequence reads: CASSLTTGPDTEAFF. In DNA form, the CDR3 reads TGTGCCAGCAGTTTAACGACAGGGCCGGACACTGAAGCTTTCTTT.